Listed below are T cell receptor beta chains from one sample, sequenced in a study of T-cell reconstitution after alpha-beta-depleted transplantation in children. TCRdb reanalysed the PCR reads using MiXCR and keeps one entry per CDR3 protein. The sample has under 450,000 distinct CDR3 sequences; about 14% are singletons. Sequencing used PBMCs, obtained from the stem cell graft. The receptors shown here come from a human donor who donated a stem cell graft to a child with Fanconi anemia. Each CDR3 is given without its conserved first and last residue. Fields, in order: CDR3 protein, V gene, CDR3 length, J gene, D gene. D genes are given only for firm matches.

SVAGTSTRGTDTQY | TRBV29-1 | 14 | TRBJ2-3 | NA
SARILAGDQETQY | TRBV20-1 | 13 | TRBJ2-5 | TRBD2
ASSPLAGGPETQY | TRBV4-2 | 13 | TRBJ2-5 | TRBD2
ASSQETVSPTEAF | TRBV4-1 | 13 | TRBJ1-1 | NA
ASSSDGTYEQY | TRBV6-5 | 11 | TRBJ2-7 | NA
SASKTAGVGTQY | TRBV20-1 | 12 | TRBJ2-5 | NA
ASSLDRGRNTEAF | TRBV11-2 | 13 | TRBJ1-1 | TRBD1
ASSYELGFGQPQH | TRBV18 | 13 | TRBJ1-5 | NA
ATNVGQAHTEAF | TRBV15 | 12 | TRBJ1-1 | TRBD1
ASSQVSGGDTQY | TRBV4-3 | 12 | TRBJ2-3 | TRBD2
ASSLRFGGNTEAF | TRBV7-2 | 13 | TRBJ1-1 | NA
ASSAGHLNEKLF | TRBV12-3/TRBV12-4 | 12 | TRBJ1-4 | NA
ASSVGTGNTDTQY | TRBV11-2 | 13 | TRBJ2-3 | TRBD1
SARVPSGFQETQY | TRBV20-1 | 13 | TRBJ2-5 | TRBD2
ASSVGLASSTDTQY | TRBV9 | 14 | TRBJ2-3 | NA
ASSKSGTGDTLAF | TRBV7-9 | 13 | TRBJ1-1 | TRBD1
ASSATGENTDTQY | TRBV5-6 | 13 | TRBJ2-3 | TRBD1
ASSPQGRGMGYEQY | TRBV7-9 | 14 | TRBJ2-7 | NA
ASSPRDISYNEQF | TRBV6-2/TRBV6-3 | 13 | TRBJ2-1 | NA
ASSPEHLLTGEEKLF | TRBV5-1 | 15 | TRBJ1-4 | TRBD1
SFSLKGRRTEAF | TRBV29-1 | 12 | TRBJ1-1 | NA
ASTQGRVYGYT | TRBV12-3/TRBV12-4 | 11 | TRBJ1-2 | NA
ASSTLDRGANEKLF | TRBV5-6 | 14 | TRBJ1-4 | TRBD1
SVGERAYEQY | TRBV29-1 | 10 | TRBJ2-7 | NA
SARAPVVPDTQY | TRBV20-1 | 12 | TRBJ2-3 | NA
ASSFPTGSYEQY | TRBV5-6 | 12 | TRBJ2-7 | NA
ASSKRTGLDTQY | TRBV13 | 12 | TRBJ2-3 | TRBD1
ASSRGGESTDTQY | TRBV4-3 | 13 | TRBJ2-3 | NA
ASSFEGRLSEAF | TRBV7-9 | 12 | TRBJ1-1 | NA
ASSPRTGNEQY | TRBV5-1 | 11 | TRBJ2-7 | TRBD1
ASSFERWGYEQY | TRBV7-2 | 12 | TRBJ2-7 | NA
ASSLERLEGSEKLF | TRBV5-1 | 14 | TRBJ1-4 | NA
ASSLSKGYT | TRBV12-3/TRBV12-4 | 9 | TRBJ1-2 | NA
SVEEDRDGYT | TRBV29-1 | 10 | TRBJ1-2 | TRBD1
ASSSGLVQETQY | TRBV5-5 | 12 | TRBJ2-5 | TRBD2
ASEDPPYNEQF | TRBV6-2/TRBV6-3 | 11 | TRBJ2-1 | NA
ASRLPGPSAGYT | TRBV6-5 | 12 | TRBJ1-2 | NA
ASSPPDSPLH | TRBV18 | 10 | TRBJ1-6 | NA
ASRRQVFRNQPQH | TRBV19 | 13 | TRBJ1-5 | NA
ASTPGEGQPQH | TRBV12-3/TRBV12-4 | 11 | TRBJ1-5 | NA
ASSFSGQNQPQH | TRBV27 | 12 | TRBJ1-5 | TRBD1
ASRPTGHPFNEQF | TRBV6-2/TRBV6-3 | 13 | TRBJ2-1 | NA